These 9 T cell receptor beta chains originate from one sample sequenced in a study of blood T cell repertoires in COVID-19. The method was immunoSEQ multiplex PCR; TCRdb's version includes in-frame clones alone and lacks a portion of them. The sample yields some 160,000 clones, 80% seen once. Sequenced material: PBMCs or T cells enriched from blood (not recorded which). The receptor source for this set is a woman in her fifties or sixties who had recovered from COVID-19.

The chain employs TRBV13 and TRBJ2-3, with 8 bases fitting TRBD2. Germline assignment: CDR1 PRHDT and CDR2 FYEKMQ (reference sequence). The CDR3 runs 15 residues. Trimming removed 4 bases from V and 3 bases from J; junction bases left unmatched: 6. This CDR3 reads CASSSRVAGTDTQYF. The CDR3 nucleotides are TGTGCCAGCAGCTCCCGGGTAGCGGGGACAGATACGCAGTATTTT. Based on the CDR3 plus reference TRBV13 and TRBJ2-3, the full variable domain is AAGVIQSPRHLIKEKRETATLKCYPIPRHDTVYWYQQGPGQDPQFLISFYEKMQSDKGSIPDRFSAQQFSDYHSELNMSSLELGDSALYFCASSSRVAGTDTQYFGPGTRLTVL.

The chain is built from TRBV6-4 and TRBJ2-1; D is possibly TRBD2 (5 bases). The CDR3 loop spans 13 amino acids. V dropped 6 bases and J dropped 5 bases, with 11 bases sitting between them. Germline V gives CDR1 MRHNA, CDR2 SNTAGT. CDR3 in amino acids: CASSRTLNNEQFF. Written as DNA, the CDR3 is TGTGCCAGCAGCCGGACTCTTAACAATGAGCAGTTCTTC.

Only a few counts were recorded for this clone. The CDR3 protein is CASSGTSGGGELFF. The CDR3 DNA follows: TGTGCCAGCAGCGGGACTAGCGGGGGCGGGGAGCTGTTTTTT. The rearrangement uses TRBV6-5 and TRBJ2-2; 14 bases are a match to TRBD2. The trim removed 6 bases at V and 7 bases at J, leaving 1 base unmatched. Germline CDR1 and CDR2: MNHEY and SVGAGI. This CDR3 region has 14 residues.

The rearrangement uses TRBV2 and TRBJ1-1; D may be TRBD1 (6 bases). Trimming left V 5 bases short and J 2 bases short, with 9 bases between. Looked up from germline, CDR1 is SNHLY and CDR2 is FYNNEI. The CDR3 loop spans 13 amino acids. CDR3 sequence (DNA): TGTGCCAGCAGTTGGACAGCTAACACTGAAGCTTTCTTT. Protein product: CASSWTANTEAFF. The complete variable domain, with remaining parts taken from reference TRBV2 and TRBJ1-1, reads EPEVTQTPSHQVTQMGQEVILRCVPISNHLYFYWYRQILGQKVEFLVSFYNNEISEKSEIFDDQFSVERPDGSNFTLKIRSTKLEDSAMYFCASSWTANTEAFFGQGTRLTVV.

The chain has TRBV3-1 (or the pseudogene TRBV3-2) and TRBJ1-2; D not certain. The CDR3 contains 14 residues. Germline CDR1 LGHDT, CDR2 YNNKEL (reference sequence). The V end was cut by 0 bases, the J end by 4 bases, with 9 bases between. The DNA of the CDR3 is TGTGCCAGCAGCCAAGATGCAGGACTCTATGGCTACACCTTC. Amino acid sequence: CASSQDAGLYGYTF.

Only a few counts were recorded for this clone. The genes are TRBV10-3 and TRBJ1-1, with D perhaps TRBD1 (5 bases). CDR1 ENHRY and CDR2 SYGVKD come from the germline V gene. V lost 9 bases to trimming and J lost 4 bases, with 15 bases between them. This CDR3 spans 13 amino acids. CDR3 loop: CAIRPGGSTEAFF. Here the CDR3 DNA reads TGTGCCATTCGGCCGGGGGGGTCCACTGAAGCTTTCTTT.

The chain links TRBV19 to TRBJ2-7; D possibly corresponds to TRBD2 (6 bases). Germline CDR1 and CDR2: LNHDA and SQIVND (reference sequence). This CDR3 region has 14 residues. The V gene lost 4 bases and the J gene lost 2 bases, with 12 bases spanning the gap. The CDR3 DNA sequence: TGTGCCAGTAGTAGAAGGGCGGGAACCTACGAGCAGTACTTC. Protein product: CASSRRAGTYEQYF.

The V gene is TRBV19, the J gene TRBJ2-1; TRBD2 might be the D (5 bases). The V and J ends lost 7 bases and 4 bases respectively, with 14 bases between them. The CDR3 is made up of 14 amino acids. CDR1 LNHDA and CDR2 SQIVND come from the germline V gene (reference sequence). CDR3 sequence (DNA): TGTGCCAGTAAACCAGCCTCGGGGTACAATGAGCAGTTCTTC. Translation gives CASKPASGYNEQFF.

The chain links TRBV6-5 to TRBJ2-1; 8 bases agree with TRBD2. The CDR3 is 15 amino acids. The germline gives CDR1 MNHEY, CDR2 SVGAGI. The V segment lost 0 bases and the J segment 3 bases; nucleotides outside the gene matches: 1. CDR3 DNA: TGTGCCAGCAGTTACTCCCGGGGGGGCTACAATGAGCAGTTCTTC. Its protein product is CASSYSRGGYNEQFF.